These 4 T cell receptor beta chains came from one sample sequenced in a study of blood T cells in healthy people across ages. The second PCR ran about 6 to 11 cycles with a sample-barcoded 5' primer and J-beta primers. MiXCR, applied by TCRdb to the 5' RACE reads, yields one record per CDR3 protein. The data hold about 1,600,000 distinct CDR3 sequences, with 42% observed a single time. The sample was blood. These receptor sequences come from a woman between 18 and 29 years old in good health.

This clonotype was counted only a few times. The chain has TRBV10-3 and TRBJ2-1; 8 bases are a match to TRBD1. Per the germline V gene, CDR1 is ENHRY and CDR2 is SYGVKD. Trimming at V came to 3 bases and at J to 7 bases, leaving 14 bases not matched to a gene. CDR3 length: 17 amino acids. CDR3 in amino acids: CAISEGMSGGGRNEQFF. The DNA of the CDR3 is TGTGCCATCAGTGAAGGGATGTCAGGGGGCGGCAGAAATGAGCAGTTCTTC.

This clonotype was detected a few times. The V call is TRBV7-2, the J call TRBJ2-1; TRBD2 agrees at 14 bases. After removal of 3 bases from V and 3 bases from J, the junction contained 4 bases not matched to a gene. The CDR3 has 17 amino acids. The V gene's germline CDR1 is SGHTA and CDR2 FQGNSA. The CDR3 loop is CASSFPGTSGGYNEQFF. As DNA, the CDR3 is TGTGCCAGCAGCTTTCCTGGGACTAGCGGGGGCTACAATGAGCAGTTCTTC.

CDR3 protein: CSAATGTGVDGYTF. The CDR3 DNA reads TGCAGTGCAGCGACCGGGACAGGGGTGGATGGCTACACCTTC. The V gene is TRBV20-1, the J gene TRBJ1-2; 10 nucleotides agree with TRBD1. Germline V gene sequence: CDR1 DFQATT, CDR2 SNEGSKA (reference sequence). The CDR3 has 14 residues. The trim removed 6 bases at V and 6 bases at J, leaving 10 bases unmatched.

This clonotype was picked up a small number of times. This rearrangement joins TRBV20-1 to TRBJ2-1; 15 nucleotides line up with TRBD2. Trimming at V came to 6 bases and at J to 8 bases, leaving 5 bases not matched to a gene. The CDR3 contains 14 residues. CDR1 DFQATT and CDR2 SNEGSKA come from the germline V gene (reference sequence). The CDR3 spells CSAGLAGGHYEQFF. The CDR3 nucleotides are TGCAGTGCCGGACTAGCGGGGGGGCACTATGAGCAGTTCTTC.